Each of the 15 T cell receptor beta chains below was sequenced from the same sample in a study of T cells in localized non-small cell lung cancer. Sequencing was performed with immunoSEQ multiplex PCR; in TCRdb, only in-frame clones are kept and a portion is missing. This sample has 28,000 or so clones, with 91% found just once. The sequences come from peripheral blood, collected before any cancer treatment. These receptors all come from a female donor at least 60 years old with stage II squamous cell lung carcinoma.

The V and J genes are TRBV18 and TRBJ1-2, with a possible D match to TRBD1 (5 bases). The CDR3 extends over 13 amino acids. Trimming removed 4 bases at V and 8 bases at J, with 14 bases between. The germline CDR1 and CDR2 sequences are KGHSH and LQKENI. The CDR3 region is CASSLDSAGGYTF. DNA of the CDR3: TGTGCCAGCTCACTCGACAGTGCGGGAGGCTACACCTTC.

J is TRBJ2-3 and V is TRBV9, with 12 bases lining up with TRBD2. V dropped 6 bases and J dropped 5; count of bases not matched to a gene: 4. Germline loops: CDR1 SGDLS, CDR2 YYNGEE. The CDR3 has 14 residues. The CDR3 DNA is TGTGCCAGCACGACTAGCGGGGGAAGAGATACGCAGTATTTT. Protein product: CASTTSGGRDTQYF.

The chain joins TRBV18 to TRBJ2-3; no reliable D call. CDR1 and CDR2 from the germline V gene are KGHSH and LQKENI. V was pared by 2 bases and J by 2 bases, with 5 bases between. This CDR3 has 13 residues. CDR3: CASSPNPTDTQYF. The CDR3 region has the DNA TGTGCCAGCTCACCAAATCCCACAGATACGCAGTATTTT.

The CDR3 DNA is TGTGCCAGCAGCTTAACAACCGCGAACACCGGGGAGCTGTTTTTT. Its protein product is CASSLTTANTGELFF. The chain is built from TRBV7-3 and TRBJ2-2; D uncertain. The CDR3 is 15 residues long. From germline, CDR1 is SGHTA and CDR2 FQGTGA. V was pared by 0 bases and J by 0 bases, with 5 bases between. The full variable domain, completed using reference TRBV7-3 and TRBJ2-2, is GAGVSQTPSNKVTEKGKYVELRCDPISGHTALYWYRQSLGQGPEFLIYFQGTGAADDSGLPNDRFFAVRPEGSVSTLKIQRTERGDSAVYLCASSLTTANTGELFFGEGSRLTVL.

This chain joins TRBV6-1 and TRBJ1-1, with D unresolved. Trimming pared 6 bases from V and 1 base from J, leaving 12 bases between. Per germline, CDR1 MNHNS and CDR2 SASEGT. The CDR3 totals 14 residues. The CDR3 sequence: CASRPGPWNTEAFF. DNA of the CDR3: TGTGCCAGCAGGCCCGGGCCCTGGAACACTGAAGCTTTCTTT.

The chain carries TRBV27 and TRBJ1-5; TRBD1 might be the D (6 bases). Per the germline V gene, CDR1 is MNHEY and CDR2 is SMNVEV (reference sequence). V was shortened by 6 bases and J by 4 bases, with 16 bases between the two germline ends. This CDR3 is built from 15 residues. CDR3 in amino acids: CASRRGRGSNQPQHF. The DNA of the CDR3 is TGTGCCAGCAGGCGGGGGAGGGGGAGTAATCAGCCCCAGCATTTT.

This rearrangement joins TRBV10-1 to TRBJ2-1; D gene ambiguous. Germline V gene lookup returns CDR1 WNHNN and CDR2 SYGVQD (reference sequence). The CDR3 totals 17 residues. V dropped 3 bases and J dropped 4 bases, with 19 bases sitting between them. This CDR3 reads CASSEDRAPVLYNEQFF. CDR3 nucleotides: TGCGCCAGCAGTGAAGACCGGGCCCCCGTTTTATACAATGAGCAGTTCTTC.

The chain uses TRBV5-6 and TRBJ2-7; 9 bases align to TRBD2. This CDR3 has 16 amino acids. Germline CDR1 is SGHDT and CDR2 is YYEEEE. The V gene end was trimmed by 0 bases and the J gene end by 2 bases; junction bases not matched to a gene: 6. CDR3 DNA sequence: TGTGCCAGCAGCTTGGTACCTGCGGGGGGGCCCTACGAGCAGTACTTC. Residues: CASSLVPAGGPYEQYF.

The V and J genes are TRBV7-2 and TRBJ1-1, with D hard to call. Germline V gene lookup returns CDR1 SGHTA and CDR2 FQGNSA. The V end lost 0 bases, the J end lost 1 base, and 21 bases lay between the germline ends. The CDR3 loop spans 19 amino acids. CDR3 sequence reads: CASSLAAGATLLPNTEAFF. The CDR3 DNA is TGTGCCAGCAGCTTAGCTGCGGGTGCAACTCTCCTCCCGAACACTGAAGCTTTCTTT.

The CDR3 protein is CASSTGLAGAEDTQYF. The DNA of the CDR3 is TGTGCCAGCAGCACGGGACTAGCGGGAGCGGAAGATACGCAGTATTTT. The chain combines TRBV5-4 with TRBJ2-3, with TRBD2 identical over 14 bases. Germline lookup yields CDR1 SGHNT and CDR2 YYREEE (reference sequence). The CDR3 totals 16 residues. V was pared by 4 bases and J by 5 bases, with 6 bases of the junction left unmatched. Full variable domain (remainder filled in from reference TRBV5-4 and TRBJ2-3): ETGVTQSPTHLIKTRGQQVTLRCSSQSGHNTVSWYQQALGQGPQFIFQYYREEENGRGNFPPRFSGLQFPNYSSELNVNALELDDSALYLCASSTGLAGAEDTQYFGPGTRLTVL.

The table lists this clone with a count of one. The chain links TRBV7-3 to TRBJ2-1; weak D call: TRBD2 (5 bases). CDR1 and CDR2 from the germline V gene are SGHTA and FQGTGA. This CDR3 contains 15 residues. Trimming cost V 2 bases and J 6 bases, with 14 bases left between them. CDR3 DNA: TGTGCCAGCAGCTTATACGGGGATACGGGCAATGAGCAGTTCTTC. This translates into CASSLYGDTGNEQFF.

The V and J genes are TRBV19 and TRBJ2-6, with no clear D. This CDR3 has 15 residues. V dropped 5 bases and J dropped 2 bases, with 10 bases sitting between them. From germline, CDR1 is LNHDA and CDR2 SQIVND (reference sequence). The CDR3 DNA reads TGTGCCAGTAGTTTTAGGGTCACTGGGGCCAACGTCCTGACTTTC. It specifies CASSFRVTGANVLTF.

The chain links TRBV30 to TRBJ1-4, with D perhaps TRBD1 (6 bases). CDR3 length equals 12 residues. The germline CDR1 and CDR2 sequences are GTSNPN and SVGIG (reference sequence). Trimming cost V 8 bases and J 5 bases, with 12 bases left between them. CDR3 nucleotide sequence: TGTGCCAGTTCTCAGGGGAATGAAAAACTGTTTTTT. Translation gives CASSQGNEKLFF.

This chain joins TRBV18 and TRBJ1-4; D unresolved. The CDR3 length is 13 residues. The germline gives CDR1 KGHSH, CDR2 LQKENI. V lost 4 bases and J 0 bases, leaving 3 bases between the germline ends. CDR3 DNA: TGTGCCAGCTCACAGTCAACTAATGAAAAACTGTTTTTT. Translation gives CASSQSTNEKLFF.

The rearrangement links TRBV27 to TRBJ2-7; tentatively, D is TRBD2 (7 bases). The CDR3 is 14 amino acids. Germline V gene sequence: CDR1 MNHEY, CDR2 SMNVEV (reference sequence). The ends were cut back, 5 bases at V and 6 bases at J, with 17 bases in the middle. The DNA of the CDR3 is TGTGCCAGCAGTCTCAGGCGAGGGGGGGTCGAGCAGTACTTC. Amino acids: CASSLRRGGVEQYF.